What follows are 15 T cell receptor beta chains derived from one specimen sequenced in a study of blood T cell repertoires in COVID-19. The data were produced by immunoSEQ multiplex PCR, yet TCRdb's version contains in-frame clones alone and is incomplete. The sample records around 160,000 clones, about 90% being singletons. Sequencing used peripheral blood. The source is a man aged 55 to 70 with acute or convalescent COVID-19.

The CDR3 reads CASSPRGSDSPLHF. DNA of the CDR3: TGTGCCAGCAGCCCAAGGGGGAGTGATTCACCCCTCCACTTT. The rearrangement links TRBV7-2 to TRBJ1-6; a weak D match, TRBD1 (6 bases). V lost 5 bases to trimming and J lost 8 bases, with 13 bases between them. CDR3 size: 14 residues. The germline V gene encodes CDR1 SGHTA and CDR2 FQGNSA.

This chain joins TRBV14 and TRBJ2-7, with D perhaps matching TRBD2 (6 bases). This CDR3 comprises 14 residues. Germline-derived CDR1 and CDR2 are SGHDN and FVKESK. V lost 4 bases and J 4 bases, leaving 14 bases between the germline ends. CDR3 region: CASSPRGRGYEQYF. DNA for the CDR3: TGTGCCAGCAGCCCGCGGGGCCGGGGGTACGAGCAGTACTTC.

V gene TRBV5-6 combines with J gene TRBJ2-2; TRBD1 is a possible D gene (6 bases). This CDR3 spans 14 amino acids. V gave up 2 bases and J gave up 4 bases, with 9 bases separating them. CDR1 and CDR2 from the germline V gene are SGHDT and YYEEEE. The CDR3 spells CASSFDRFTGELFF. The CDR3 DNA follows: TGTGCCAGCAGCTTTGACAGGTTCACCGGGGAGCTGTTTTTT.

The chain recombines TRBV18 with TRBJ2-2; TRBD1 agrees at 11 bases. Germline V lookup: CDR1 KGHSH, CDR2 LQKENI. This CDR3 is 17 amino acids long. V shed 1 base, J shed 6 bases, and the junction held 7 bases outside the gene matches. The DNA of the CDR3 is TGTGCCAGCTCACCACTGCGGACAGGGGGCTCGCCCGGGGAGCTGTTTTTT. This codes for CASSPLRTGGSPGELFF.

Remarks on this clone: This CDR3 is also generated by other DNA sequences in the sample. The chain is built from TRBV7-2 and TRBJ2-7; TRBD2 aligns across 12 bases. The germline CDR1 and CDR2 sequences are SGHTA and FQGNSA. The CDR3 runs 16 residues. J lost 3 bases, V lost 0 bases, and 3 bases had no gene match. In nucleotides, the CDR3 is TGTGCCAGCAGCTTAGCGCTAGCGGGGGGGAGCTACGAGCAGTACTTC. It yields the protein CASSLALAGGSYEQYF.

The V and J genes are TRBV7-3 and TRBJ2-1; 11 bases line up with TRBD2. The CDR3 totals 16 residues. With V trimmed by 1 base and J by 10 bases, 9 bases remained unmatched. Germline CDR1 reads SGHTA; CDR2 reads FQGTGA. CDR3 in amino acids: CASSLNALAGAKEQFF. As DNA, the CDR3 is TGTGCCAGCAGCTTAAATGCACTAGCGGGGGCAAAGGAGCAGTTCTTC.

The CDR3 sequence is CAWRTGTGASYNSPLHF. The CDR3 coding sequence is TGTGCCTGGAGGACCGGGACAGGTGCTTCCTATAATTCACCCCTCCACTTT. This rearrangement joins TRBV30 to TRBJ1-6; TRBD1 agrees at 8 bases. V trimming: 3 bases; J trimming: 1 base; junction bases outside the gene matches: 8. The germline V gene has CDR1 GTSNPN and CDR2 SVGIG (reference sequence). The CDR3 is made up of 17 amino acids.

The genes are TRBV10-2 and TRBJ2-1, with D tentatively TRBD1 (5 bases). Germline CDR1 is WSHSY and CDR2 is SAAADI. The CDR3 has 12 residues. Trimming took off 4 bases at V and 12 bases at J, with 13 bases between the two ends. As DNA, the CDR3 is TGCGCCAGCAGTGGGGGCATTTGGGCGCAGTTCTTC. Its translation is CASSGGIWAQFF.

V and J are TRBV5-1 and TRBJ1-4; 7 bases align to TRBD1. Germline V gene data show CDR1 as SGHRS and CDR2 as YFSETQ. The CDR3 extends over 14 amino acids. The ends lost 4 bases at V and 5 bases at J; junction bases unmatched: 5. As DNA, the CDR3 is TGCGCCAGCAGCCTGGGACAGATGAATGAAAAACTGTTTTTT. Translating it yields CASSLGQMNEKLFF.

J is TRBJ1-2 and V is TRBV19, with 7 bases aligning to TRBD1. Losses at the gene ends were 5 bases for V and 4 bases for J; bases not matched to a gene: 7. Per the germline V gene, CDR1 is LNHDA and CDR2 is SQIVND (reference sequence). The CDR3 contains 14 residues. The CDR3 is CASSGDRATYGYTF. Here the CDR3 DNA reads TGTGCCAGTAGTGGAGACAGGGCGACCTATGGCTACACCTTC.

This clone was seen only once. V usage is TRBV9 and J usage is TRBJ1-1; D may be TRBD1 (6 bases). This CDR3 region has 14 residues. Trimming cost V 4 bases and J 0 bases, with 10 bases left between them. Germline V gene data show CDR1 as SGDLS and CDR2 as YYNGEE. DNA of the CDR3: TGTGCCAGCAGCCCCGGGACATTGAACACTGAAGCTTTCTTT. It is translated as CASSPGTLNTEAFF. Looking up the rest from reference TRBV9 and TRBJ1-1 gives the full variable domain: DSGVTQTPKHLITATGQRVTLRCSPRSGDLSVYWYQQSLDQGLQFLIQYYNGEERAKGNILERFSAQQFPDLHSELNLSSLELGDSALYFCASSPGTLNTEAFFGQGTRLTVV.

The V gene is TRBV11-2, the J gene TRBJ1-5; D perhaps matches TRBD1 (5 bases). The CDR3 covers 14 residues. Germline V gene sequence: CDR1 SGHAT, CDR2 FQNNGV. The V gene lost 6 bases and the J gene lost 3 bases, with 12 bases spanning the gap. The CDR3 is CASSFQGNNQPQHF. The CDR3 nucleotides read TGTGCCAGCAGTTTTCAGGGAAACAATCAGCCCCAGCATTTT.

This chain links TRBV24-1 with TRBJ1-4; 9 bases match TRBD1. The V and J ends lost 3 bases and 7 bases, in that order; junction bases with no gene match: 11. The CDR3 consists of 17 residues. Per germline, CDR1 KGHDR and CDR2 SFDVKD. In DNA form, the CDR3 reads TGTGCCACCAGTGATCCGGGACAGGGCCTTTCGGGTGAAAAACTGTTTTTT. Translating gives CATSDPGQGLSGEKLFF.

The V and J genes are TRBV19 and TRBJ1-5, with 8 bases aligning to TRBD1. The junction had 10 bases not matched to a gene; V was cut back by 6 bases and J by 6 bases. Germline CDR1 and CDR2: LNHDA and SQIVND (reference sequence). This CDR3 is 15 amino acids long. The CDR3 DNA follows: TGTGCCAGTAGGTCCCTCCAGGGGGCGGCTCAGCCCCAGCATTTT. The encoded protein is CASRSLQGAAQPQHF.

V is TRBV7-9 and J is TRBJ1-4, with TRBD1 matching 11 bases. Trimming removed 3 bases from V and 1 base from J; junction bases left unmatched: 10. CDR3 length equals 19 residues. The V gene's germline CDR1 is SEHNR and CDR2 FQNEAQ (reference sequence). For the CDR3, the DNA is TGTGCCAGCAGCTTTGGACAGGGGGCTTTTCCAGGAACTAATGAAAAACTGTTTTTT. It codes for CASSFGQGAFPGTNEKLFF.